Listed here is a single TCR beta chain. Its target is not known. The data derive from a study of vaccination and CD4 T cells after COVID-19. This CDR3 is built from 12 residues. V gave up 6 bases and J gave up 16 bases; unmatched junction bases: 11. Sequenced with the Oncomine TCR Beta short-read assay was DNA taken from cultured CD4+ T cells. TCRdb ran MiXCR on the PCR reads and lists one entry per CDR3 protein. The sample yields some 14,000 distinct CDR3 sequences, around 50% seen once. Treatment meaning: approximately nine-day PBMC culture with coronavirus spike peptide pools or control peptides (ViraFEST assay).

The source of this sequence is a human donor who had recovered from COVID-19. The specimen was CD4+ T cells from blood, cultured in vitro. This chain uses TRBV12-3 or TRBV12-4 with TRBJ1-3, with 8 bases fitting TRBD1. CDR3 sequence: CASSYGQGLVYF. CDR3 sequence (DNA): TGTGCCAGCAGCTACGGACAGGGCTTGGTGTATTTT.